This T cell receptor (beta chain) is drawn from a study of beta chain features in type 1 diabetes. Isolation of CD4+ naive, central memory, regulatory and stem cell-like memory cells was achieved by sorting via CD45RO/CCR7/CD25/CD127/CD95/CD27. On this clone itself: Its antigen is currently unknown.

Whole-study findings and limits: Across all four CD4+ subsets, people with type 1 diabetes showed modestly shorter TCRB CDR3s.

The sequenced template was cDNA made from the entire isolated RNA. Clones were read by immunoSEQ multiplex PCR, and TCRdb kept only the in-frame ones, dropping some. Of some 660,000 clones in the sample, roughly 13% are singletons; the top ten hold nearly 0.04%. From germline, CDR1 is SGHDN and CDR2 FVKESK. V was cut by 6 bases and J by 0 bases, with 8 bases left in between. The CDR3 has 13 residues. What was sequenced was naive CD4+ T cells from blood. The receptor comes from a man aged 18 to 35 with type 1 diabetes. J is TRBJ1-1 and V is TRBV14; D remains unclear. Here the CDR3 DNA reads TGTGCCAGCAGAAGCATAATGAACACTGAAGCTTTCTTT. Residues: CASRSIMNTEAFF.